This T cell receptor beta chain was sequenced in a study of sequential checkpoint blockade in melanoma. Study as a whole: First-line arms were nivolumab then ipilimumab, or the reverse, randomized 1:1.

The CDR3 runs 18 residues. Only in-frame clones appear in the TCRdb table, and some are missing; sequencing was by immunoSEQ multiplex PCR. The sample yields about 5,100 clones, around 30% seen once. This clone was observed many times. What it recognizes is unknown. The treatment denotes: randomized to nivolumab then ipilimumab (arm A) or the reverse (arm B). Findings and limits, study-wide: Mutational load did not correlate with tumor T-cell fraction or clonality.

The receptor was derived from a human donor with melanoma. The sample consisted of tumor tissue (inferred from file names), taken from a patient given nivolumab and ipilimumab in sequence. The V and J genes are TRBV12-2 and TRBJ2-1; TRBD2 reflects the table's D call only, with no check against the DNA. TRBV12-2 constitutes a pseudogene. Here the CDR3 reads CAISSTSGPRLSYNEQFF. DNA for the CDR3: TGTGCCATCTCTTCTACTAGCGGGCCCCGACTCTCCTACAATGAGCAGTTCTTC.